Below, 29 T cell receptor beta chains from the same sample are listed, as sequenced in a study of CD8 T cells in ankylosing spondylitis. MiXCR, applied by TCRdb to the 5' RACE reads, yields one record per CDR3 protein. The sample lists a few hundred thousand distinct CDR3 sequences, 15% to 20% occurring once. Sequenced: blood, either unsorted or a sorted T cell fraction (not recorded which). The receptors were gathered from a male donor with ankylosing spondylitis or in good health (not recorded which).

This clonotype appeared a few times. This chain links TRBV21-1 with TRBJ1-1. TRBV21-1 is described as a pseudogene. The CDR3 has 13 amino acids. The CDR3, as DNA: TGTGCCAGCAGCCCCGCGGGGAACACTGAAGCTTTCTTT. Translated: CASSPAGNTEAFF.

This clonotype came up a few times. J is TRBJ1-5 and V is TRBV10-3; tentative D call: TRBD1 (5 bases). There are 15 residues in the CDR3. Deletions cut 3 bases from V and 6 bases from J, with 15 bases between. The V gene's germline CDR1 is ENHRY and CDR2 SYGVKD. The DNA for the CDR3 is TGTGCCATCAGTGACCTGGGGGGTTCGGGTCAGCCCCAGCATTTT. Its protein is CAISDLGGSGQPQHF.

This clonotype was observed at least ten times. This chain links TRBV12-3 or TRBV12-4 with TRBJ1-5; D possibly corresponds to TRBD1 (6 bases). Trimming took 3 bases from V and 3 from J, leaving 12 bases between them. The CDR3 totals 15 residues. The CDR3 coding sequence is TGTGCCAGCAGTTTTTCAGGGGAGTTCAATCAGCCCCAGCATTTT. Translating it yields CASSFSGEFNQPQHF.

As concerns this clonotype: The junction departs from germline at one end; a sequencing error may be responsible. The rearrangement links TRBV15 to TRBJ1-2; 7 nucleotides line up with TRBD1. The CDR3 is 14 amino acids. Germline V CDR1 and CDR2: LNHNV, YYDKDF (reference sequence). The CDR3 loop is CATSTRTGSYGYPF. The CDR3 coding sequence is TGTGCCACCAGCACCCGGACAGGATCCTATGGCTACCCCTTC.

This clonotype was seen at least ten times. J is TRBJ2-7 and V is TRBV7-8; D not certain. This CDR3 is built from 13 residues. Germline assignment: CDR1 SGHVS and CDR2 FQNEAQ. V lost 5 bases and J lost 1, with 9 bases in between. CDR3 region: CASSLGESYEQYF. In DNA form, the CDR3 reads TGTGCCAGCAGCCTTGGGGAATCCTACGAGCAGTACTTC. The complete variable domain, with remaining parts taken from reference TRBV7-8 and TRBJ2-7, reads GAGVSQSPRYKVAKRGQDVALRCDPISGHVSLFWYQQALGQGPEFLTYFQNEAQLDKSGLPSDRFFAERPEGSVSTLKIQRTQQEDSAVYLCASSLGESYEQYFGPGTRLTVT.

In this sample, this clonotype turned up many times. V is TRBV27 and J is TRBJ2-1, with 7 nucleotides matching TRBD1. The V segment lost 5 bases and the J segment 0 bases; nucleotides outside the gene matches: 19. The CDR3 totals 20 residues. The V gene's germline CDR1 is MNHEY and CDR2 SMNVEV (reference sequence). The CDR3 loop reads CASSSRTGVTALFSYNEQFF. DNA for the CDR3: TGTGCCAGCAGTAGCCGGACAGGAGTGACGGCCCTATTCTCCTACAATGAGCAGTTCTTC.

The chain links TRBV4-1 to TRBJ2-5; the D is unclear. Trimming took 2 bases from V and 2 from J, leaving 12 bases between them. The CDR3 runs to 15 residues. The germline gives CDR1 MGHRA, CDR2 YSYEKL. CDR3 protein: CASSQFPDMQETQYF. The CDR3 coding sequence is TGCGCCAGCAGCCAATTTCCCGATATGCAAGAGACCCAGTACTTC.

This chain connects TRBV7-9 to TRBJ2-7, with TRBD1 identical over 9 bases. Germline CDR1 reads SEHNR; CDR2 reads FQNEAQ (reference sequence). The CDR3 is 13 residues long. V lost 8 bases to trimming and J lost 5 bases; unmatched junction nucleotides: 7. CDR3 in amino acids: CASGGTGRDEQYF. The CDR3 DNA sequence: TGTGCCAGCGGGGGGACAGGGAGAGACGAGCAGTACTTC.

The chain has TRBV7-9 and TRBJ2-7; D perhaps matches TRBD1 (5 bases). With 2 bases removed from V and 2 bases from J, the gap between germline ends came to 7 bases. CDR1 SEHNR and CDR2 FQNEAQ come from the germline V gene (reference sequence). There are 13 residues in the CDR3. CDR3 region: CASSLRQPYEQYF. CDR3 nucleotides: TGTGCCAGCAGCTTACGACAGCCCTACGAGCAGTACTTC.

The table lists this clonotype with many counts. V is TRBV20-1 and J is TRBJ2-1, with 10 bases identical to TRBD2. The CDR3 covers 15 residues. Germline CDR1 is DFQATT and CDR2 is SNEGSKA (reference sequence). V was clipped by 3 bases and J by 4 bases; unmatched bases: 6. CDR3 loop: CSARDLAGVYNEQFF. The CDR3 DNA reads TGCAGTGCTAGGGACCTAGCGGGGGTTTACAATGAGCAGTTCTTC.

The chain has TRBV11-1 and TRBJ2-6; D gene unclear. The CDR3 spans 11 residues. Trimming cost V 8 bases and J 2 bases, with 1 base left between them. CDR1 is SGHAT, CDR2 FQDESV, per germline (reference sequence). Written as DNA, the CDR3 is TGTGCCAGCGCTGGGGCCAACGTCCTGACTTTC. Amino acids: CASAGANVLTF.

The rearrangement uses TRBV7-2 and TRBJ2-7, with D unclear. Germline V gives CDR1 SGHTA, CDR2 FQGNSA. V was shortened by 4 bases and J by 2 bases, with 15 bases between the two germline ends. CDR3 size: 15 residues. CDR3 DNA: TGTGCCAGCAGCTACCTCGAGTCCGCCGCCTACGAGCAGTACTTC. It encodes CASSYLESAAYEQYF.

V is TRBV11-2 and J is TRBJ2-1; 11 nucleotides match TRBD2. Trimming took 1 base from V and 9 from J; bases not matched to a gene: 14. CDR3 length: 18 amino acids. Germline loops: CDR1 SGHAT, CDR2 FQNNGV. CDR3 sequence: CASSLVGTSGVLRGEQFF. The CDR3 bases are TGTGCCAGCAGCTTAGTCGGGACTAGCGGCGTCCTCAGGGGTGAGCAGTTCTTC.

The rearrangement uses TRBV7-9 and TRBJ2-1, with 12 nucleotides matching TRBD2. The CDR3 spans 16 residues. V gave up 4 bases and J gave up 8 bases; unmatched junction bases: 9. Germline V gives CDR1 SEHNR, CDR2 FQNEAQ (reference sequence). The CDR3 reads CASSSSTSGSVYEQFF. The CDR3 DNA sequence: TGTGCCAGCAGCTCTTCGACTAGCGGGAGTGTCTATGAGCAGTTCTTC.

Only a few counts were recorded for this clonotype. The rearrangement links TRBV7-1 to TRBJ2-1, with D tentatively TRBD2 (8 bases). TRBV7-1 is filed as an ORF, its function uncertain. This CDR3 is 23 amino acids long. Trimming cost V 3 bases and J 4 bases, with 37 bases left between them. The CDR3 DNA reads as TGTGCCAGCAGCTCTGTATACCGGGAGGGGGCGAAAGGCGGCACTAGCGGATACAATGAGCAGTTCTTC. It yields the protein CASSSVYREGAKGGTSGYNEQFF.

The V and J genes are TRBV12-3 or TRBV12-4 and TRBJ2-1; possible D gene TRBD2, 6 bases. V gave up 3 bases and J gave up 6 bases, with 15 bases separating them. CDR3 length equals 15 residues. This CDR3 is CASSLGGGVSNEQFF. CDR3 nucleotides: TGTGCCAGCAGTTTGGGGGGAGGAGTGAGCAATGAGCAGTTCTTC.

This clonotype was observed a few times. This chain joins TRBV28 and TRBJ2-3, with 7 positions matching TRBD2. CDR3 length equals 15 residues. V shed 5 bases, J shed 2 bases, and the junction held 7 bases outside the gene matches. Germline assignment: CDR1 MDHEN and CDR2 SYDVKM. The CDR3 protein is CASSPYWDYTDTQYF. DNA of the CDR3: TGTGCCAGCAGTCCATACTGGGACTACACAGATACGCAGTATTTT.

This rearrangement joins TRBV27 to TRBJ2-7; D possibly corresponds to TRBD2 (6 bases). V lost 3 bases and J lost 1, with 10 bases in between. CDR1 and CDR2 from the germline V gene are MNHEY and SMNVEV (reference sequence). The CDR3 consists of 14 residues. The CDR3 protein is CASSFSRGSYEQYF. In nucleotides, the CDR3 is TGTGCCAGCAGTTTTAGCCGGGGGTCCTACGAGCAGTACTTC.

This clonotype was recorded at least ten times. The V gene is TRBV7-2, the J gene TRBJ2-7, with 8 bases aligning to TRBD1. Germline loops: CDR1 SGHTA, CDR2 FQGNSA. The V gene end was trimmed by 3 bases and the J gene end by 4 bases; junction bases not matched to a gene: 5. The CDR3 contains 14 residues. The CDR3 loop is CASSFGTGPYEQYF. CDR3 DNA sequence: TGTGCCAGCAGCTTTGGGACAGGCCCATACGAGCAGTACTTC.

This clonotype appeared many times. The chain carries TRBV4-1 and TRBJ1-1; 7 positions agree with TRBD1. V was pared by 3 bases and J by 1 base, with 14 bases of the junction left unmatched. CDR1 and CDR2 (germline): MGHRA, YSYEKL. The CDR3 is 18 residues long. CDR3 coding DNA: TGCGCCAGCAGCCAGTTCATCCTAGGGGGCGCTGGGAACACTGAAGCTTTCTTT. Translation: CASSQFILGGAGNTEAFF.

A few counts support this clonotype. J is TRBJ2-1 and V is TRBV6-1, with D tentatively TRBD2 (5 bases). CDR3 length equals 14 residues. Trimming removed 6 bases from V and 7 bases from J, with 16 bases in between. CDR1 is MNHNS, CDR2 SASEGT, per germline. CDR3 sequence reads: CASRPLANQNEQFF. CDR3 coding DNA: TGTGCCAGCAGACCCTTAGCGAACCAGAATGAGCAGTTCTTC.

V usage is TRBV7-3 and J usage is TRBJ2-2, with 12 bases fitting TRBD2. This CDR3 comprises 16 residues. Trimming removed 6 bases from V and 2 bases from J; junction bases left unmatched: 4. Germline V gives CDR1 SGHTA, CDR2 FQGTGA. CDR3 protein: CASSPSGRGNTGELFF. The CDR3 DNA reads TGTGCCAGCAGTCCTAGCGGGAGGGGTAACACCGGGGAGCTGTTTTTT.

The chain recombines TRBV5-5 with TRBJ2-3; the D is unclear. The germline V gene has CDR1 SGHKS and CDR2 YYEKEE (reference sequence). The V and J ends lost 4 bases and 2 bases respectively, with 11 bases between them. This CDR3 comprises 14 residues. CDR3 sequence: CASSLSSFTDTQYF. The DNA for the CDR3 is TGTGCCAGCAGCCTGTCATCCTTCACAGATACGCAGTATTTT.

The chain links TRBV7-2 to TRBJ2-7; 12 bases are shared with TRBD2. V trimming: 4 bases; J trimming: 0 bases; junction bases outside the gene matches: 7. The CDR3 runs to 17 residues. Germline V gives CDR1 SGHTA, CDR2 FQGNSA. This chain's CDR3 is CASSSGLAGLSSYEQYF. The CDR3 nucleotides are TGTGCCAGCAGCTCGGGACTAGCGGGTCTAAGCTCCTACGAGCAGTACTTC. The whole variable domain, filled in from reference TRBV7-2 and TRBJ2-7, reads GAGVSQSPSNKVTEKGKDVELRCDPISGHTALYWYRQSLGQGLEFLIYFQGNSAPDKSGLPSDRFSAERTGGSVSTLTIQRTQQEDSAVYLCASSSGLAGLSSYEQYFGPGTRLTVT.

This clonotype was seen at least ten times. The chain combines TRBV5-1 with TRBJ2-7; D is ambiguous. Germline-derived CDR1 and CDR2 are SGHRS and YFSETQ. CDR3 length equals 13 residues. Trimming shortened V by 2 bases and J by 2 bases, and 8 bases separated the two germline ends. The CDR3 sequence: CASSFEAPYEQYF. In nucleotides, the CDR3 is TGCGCCAGCAGCTTTGAGGCACCCTACGAGCAGTACTTC. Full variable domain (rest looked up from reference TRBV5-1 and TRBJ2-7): KAGVTQTPRYLIKTRGQQVTLSCSPISGHRSVSWYQQTPGQGLQFLFEYFSETQRNKGNFPGRFSGRQFSNSRSEMNVSTLELGDSALYLCASSFEAPYEQYFGPGTRLTVT.

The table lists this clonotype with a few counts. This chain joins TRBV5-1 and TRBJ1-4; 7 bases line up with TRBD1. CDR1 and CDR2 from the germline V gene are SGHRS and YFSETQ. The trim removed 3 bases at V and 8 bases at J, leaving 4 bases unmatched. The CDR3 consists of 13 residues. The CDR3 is CASSSTGFEKLFF. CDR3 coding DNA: TGCGCCAGCAGCTCGACAGGGTTCGAAAAACTGTTTTTT.

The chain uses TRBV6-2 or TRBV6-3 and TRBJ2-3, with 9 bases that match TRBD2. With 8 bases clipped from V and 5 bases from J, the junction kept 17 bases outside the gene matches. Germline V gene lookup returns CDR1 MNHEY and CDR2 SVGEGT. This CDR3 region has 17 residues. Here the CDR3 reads CASRVQGASGTRDTQYF. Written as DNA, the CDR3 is TGTGCCAGCCGGGTCCAGGGAGCTAGCGGGACGAGAGATACGCAGTATTTT.

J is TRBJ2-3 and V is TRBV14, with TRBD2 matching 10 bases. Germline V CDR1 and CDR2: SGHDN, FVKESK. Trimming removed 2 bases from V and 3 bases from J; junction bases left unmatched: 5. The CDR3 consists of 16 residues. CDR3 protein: CASSQQAGGLTDTQYF. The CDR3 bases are TGTGCCAGCAGCCAACAAGCGGGAGGGCTAACAGATACGCAGTATTTT.

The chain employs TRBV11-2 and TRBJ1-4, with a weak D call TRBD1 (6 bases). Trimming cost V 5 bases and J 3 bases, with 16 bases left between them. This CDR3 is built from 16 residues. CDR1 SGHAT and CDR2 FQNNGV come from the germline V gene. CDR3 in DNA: TGTGCCAGCAGCCTCGGTTCAGGGGTTGCTAATGAAAAACTGTTTTTT. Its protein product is CASSLGSGVANEKLFF.